This TCR beta chain came from a study of blood T cell repertoires in COVID-19. Trimming took off 6 bases at V and 7 bases at J, with 24 bases between the two ends. Looked up from germline, CDR1 is MDHEN and CDR2 is SYDVKM. The CDR3 sequence is 16 residues long. Repertoires were generated with immunoSEQ multiplex PCR, while TCRdb's copy carries only in-frame clones and drops some. The sample includes over 200,000 clones, around nine tenths of them seen just once. The sequencing input was peripheral blood. The clonotype was recovered from a woman aged 60-75 years with acute or convalescent COVID-19. This rearrangement joins TRBV28 to TRBJ1-2; maybe TRBD1 (5 bases). CDR3 amino acids: CASSRGGPRVEGGYTF. The DNA of the CDR3 is TGTGCCAGCAGCCGGGGGGGACCCAGAGTAGAGGGTGGCTACACCTTC.